Each of the 26 T cell receptor beta chains below was sequenced from the same sample in a study of shared clonotypes between healthy human individuals (dated by TCRdb to about 2020). The method behind the library was the immunoSEQ multiplex PCR assay. TCRdb limited this immuneACCESS table to in-frame rearrangements with V and J called. A share of clones is missing; checked studies link under half to unresolved V genes, and the rest is unexplained. The sample table lists approximately 1,500,000 clones, nearly 99% of them with a count of one. Approximately 0.45% of the sample belongs to the ten largest clones. Sequencing was carried out using naive CD4+ T cells sorted from blood. The sample's cell subset or site label is to be understood as: CD45RA+ positively selected. The receptors derive from a man aged 25-45 years in good health.

The V gene is TRBV19, the J gene TRBJ2-7, with a weak D call TRBD2 (5 bases). From germline, CDR1 is LNHDA and CDR2 SQIVND (reference sequence). The length of the CDR3 is 13 residues. The V end was cut by 3 bases, the J end by 7 bases, with 13 bases between. The CDR3 region has the DNA TGTGCCAGTAGTATGGTGCGGACGGGGGAGCAGTACTTC. This sequence encodes CASSMVRTGEQYF.

The gene calls are TRBV5-1 and TRBJ2-1; D is unresolved. Trimming shortened V by 4 bases and J by 2 bases, and 13 bases separated the two germline ends. The CDR3 is 15 residues long. Germline V gene data show CDR1 as SGHRS and CDR2 as YFSETQ. The DNA of the CDR3 is TGCGCCAGCAGCCCTAATGGGTTAACCTACAATGAGCAGTTCTTC. Amino acids: CASSPNGLTYNEQFF.

The CDR3 nucleotides read TGTGCCAGCAGCTTGGGGGGGCCAGCTGGGGCGCCCCCAGCTTTCTTT. Protein product: CASSLGGPAGAPPAFF. The chain has TRBV5-4 and TRBJ1-1; possible D gene TRBD1, 6 bases. Germline V gene sequence: CDR1 SGHNT, CDR2 YYREEE (reference sequence). CDR3 length: 16 residues. V lost 0 bases, J lost 10 bases, and 22 bases lay in between.

The chain uses TRBV27 and TRBJ2-5; tentative D call: TRBD2 (5 bases). Germline loops: CDR1 MNHEY, CDR2 SMNVEV (reference sequence). The CDR3 spans 13 residues. The V and J ends lost 6 bases and 2 bases respectively, with 10 bases between them. The CDR3 sequence: CASRRGFQETQYF. CDR3 nucleotides: TGTGCCAGCAGAAGAGGGTTTCAAGAGACCCAGTACTTC.

The rearrangement joins TRBV25-1 to TRBJ2-7; 8 bases line up with TRBD2. Germline-derived CDR1 and CDR2 are MGHDK and SYGVNS. The CDR3 runs 16 residues. Trimming removed 0 bases from V and 4 bases from J; junction bases left unmatched: 8. The CDR3 sequence: CASSEYGTGGRYEQYF. In DNA, the CDR3 is TGTGCCAGCAGTGAATATGGTACGGGGGGGAGGTACGAGCAGTACTTC.

J is TRBJ2-7 and V is TRBV19; 8 nucleotides match TRBD1. Germline assignment: CDR1 LNHDA and CDR2 SQIVND (reference sequence). The V segment lost 8 bases and the J segment 4 bases; nucleotides outside the gene matches: 13. There are 15 residues in the CDR3. The CDR3 DNA follows: TGTGCCAGTCAGGCTGGACAGGGTCCGTCTTACGAGCAGTACTTC. This gives the protein CASQAGQGPSYEQYF.

The V and J genes are TRBV6-6 and TRBJ1-3; D gene uncertain. V was shortened by 0 bases and J by 4 bases, with 10 bases between the two germline ends. Germline V gene sequence: CDR1 MNHNY, CDR2 SVGAGI (reference sequence). This CDR3 has 15 residues. The CDR3 spells CASSYSIGPGNTIYF. The CDR3 bases are TGTGCCAGCAGTTACTCGATCGGCCCGGGAAACACCATATATTTT.

Turning to this clone: Additional DNA sequences in this sample encode the identical CDR3. This rearrangement joins TRBV27 to TRBJ2-7; perhaps TRBD1 as D (6 bases). CDR3 size: 13 residues. Trimming pared 2 bases from V and 1 base from J, leaving 6 bases between. Germline assignment: CDR1 MNHEY and CDR2 SMNVEV (reference sequence). The CDR3 bases are TGTGCCAGCAGTTTAAGGGGGTCCTACGAGCAGTACTTC. This codes for CASSLRGSYEQYF.

The V and J genes are TRBV6-6 and TRBJ2-7; D is possibly TRBD1 or TRBD2 (5 bases each). Germline V gene data show CDR1 as MNHNY and CDR2 as SVGAGI (reference sequence). This CDR3 has 16 amino acids. The ends were cut back, 6 bases at V and 0 bases at J, with 18 bases in the middle. The CDR3 protein is CASSYGSGQVSYEQYF. The CDR3 coding sequence is TGTGCCAGCAGCTACGGTTCGGGGCAGGTCTCCTACGAGCAGTACTTC.

The chain couples TRBV28 to TRBJ1-5; D call uncertain. The germline V gene encodes CDR1 MDHEN and CDR2 SYDVKM. V was cut by 3 bases and J by 0 bases, with 12 bases left in between. The CDR3 loop spans 16 amino acids. CDR3 DNA: TGTGCCAGCAGTTTGCCCATAGCGAATAGCAATCAGCCCCAGCATTTT. Translating it yields CASSLPIANSNQPQHF.

The genes are TRBV19 and TRBJ1-2; no reliable D call. Trimming removed 3 bases from V and 6 bases from J, with 8 bases in between. This CDR3 spans 12 amino acids. From germline, CDR1 is LNHDA and CDR2 SQIVND (reference sequence). CDR3 residues: CASSIVHHGYTF. The CDR3 bases are TGTGCCAGTAGTATCGTGCACCATGGCTACACCTTC.

The rearrangement joins TRBV25-1 to TRBJ2-7; 12 bases fit TRBD2. The CDR3 is made up of 16 amino acids. The V segment lost 6 bases and the J segment 4 bases; nucleotides outside the gene matches: 10. CDR1 and CDR2 (germline): MGHDK, SYGVNS. CDR3 sequence reads: CASSRGGGLAGYEQYF. CDR3 nucleotides: TGTGCCAGCAGCAGAGGCGGGGGACTAGCGGGTTACGAGCAGTACTTC.

CDR3 residues: CASSSRGARQETQYF. DNA for the CDR3: TGTGCCAGCAGTTCCAGGGGCGCTCGACAAGAGACCCAGTACTTC. The chain employs TRBV28 and TRBJ2-5, with a tentative D call TRBD1 (6 bases). The CDR3 extends over 15 amino acids. The germline V gene encodes CDR1 MDHEN and CDR2 SYDVKM. The V gene lost 4 bases and the J gene lost 2 bases, with 14 bases spanning the gap. Looking up the rest from reference TRBV28 and TRBJ2-5 gives the full variable domain: DVKVTQSSRYLVKRTGEKVFLECVQDMDHENMFWYRQDPGLGLRLIYFSYDVKMKEKGDIPEGYSVSREKKERFSLILESASTNQTSMYLCASSSRGARQETQYFGPGTRLLVL.

The V call is TRBV4-3, the J call TRBJ2-3, with no clear D. The CDR3 length is 16 residues. Trimming took 0 bases from V and 0 from J, leaving 10 bases between them. Germline values: CDR1 LGHNA, CDR2 YSLEER. The CDR3 loop is CASSQEYRDSTDTQYF. The CDR3 nucleotides are TGCGCCAGCAGCCAAGAGTATAGGGATAGCACAGATACGCAGTATTTT.

CDR3 sequence: CASSIGDSEQYF. The CDR3 bases are TGTGCCAGTAGTATAGGGGACAGTGAGCAGTACTTC. The V call is TRBV19, the J call TRBJ2-7; 7 nucleotides align to TRBD1. Per germline, CDR1 LNHDA and CDR2 SQIVND (reference sequence). This CDR3 is 12 amino acids long. V dropped 1 base and J dropped 7; count of bases not matched to a gene: 1.

This chain connects TRBV19 to TRBJ2-1; 8 bases match TRBD2. This CDR3 region has 14 residues. CDR1 is LNHDA, CDR2 SQIVND, per germline (reference sequence). The V segment lost 1 base and the J segment 8 bases; nucleotides outside the gene matches: 4. DNA for the CDR3: TGTGCCAGTAGTATAGGGCCGACTAGCGATGAGCAGTTCTTC. Translated, it gives CASSIGPTSDEQFF.

The rearrangement links TRBV18 to TRBJ1-5; TRBD1 agrees at 9 bases. V shed 2 bases, J shed 6 bases, and the junction held 5 bases outside the gene matches. Germline CDR1 and CDR2: KGHSH and LQKENI. This CDR3 region has 15 residues. As DNA, the CDR3 is TGTGCCAGCTCACCAGGGACAGGGTTGAGTCAGCCCCAGCATTTT. It is translated as CASSPGTGLSQPQHF.

The genes are TRBV28 and TRBJ1-2; D gene unclear. The germline gives CDR1 MDHEN, CDR2 SYDVKM. V shed 5 bases and J shed 4 bases, with 17 bases lying between them. This CDR3 has 15 residues. This chain's CDR3 is CASSPPRIYLYGYTF. The CDR3 coding sequence is TGTGCCAGCAGTCCCCCCCGTATTTACCTCTATGGCTACACCTTC.

For this clone: This specimen includes other DNA sequences encoding the same CDR3. The V and J genes are TRBV7-9 and TRBJ2-1; 8 nucleotides match TRBD2. Germline CDR1 is SEHNR and CDR2 is FQNEAQ (reference sequence). The CDR3 has 13 residues. The V segment lost 6 bases and the J segment 3 bases; nucleotides outside the gene matches: 1. CDR3 nucleotide sequence: TGTGCCAGCAGGAGCGGGAGCTACAATGAGCAGTTCTTC. Encoded protein: CASRSGSYNEQFF.

The chain employs TRBV9 and TRBJ2-2; TRBD1 matches 7 bases. The CDR3 has 16 amino acids. Germline assignment: CDR1 SGDLS and CDR2 YYNGEE. V lost 4 bases and J lost 5; bases outside the gene matches: 11. CDR3 coding DNA: TGTGCCAGCAGCTTCACCGGGACAGCAAATACCGGGGAGCTGTTTTTT. Translation: CASSFTGTANTGELFF.

This rearrangement joins TRBV5-1 to TRBJ2-3, with TRBD2 matching over 11 bases. This CDR3 spans 15 amino acids. J lost 1 base, V lost 4 bases, and 2 bases had no gene match. Germline V gene lookup returns CDR1 SGHRS and CDR2 YFSETQ. CDR3 bases: TGCGCCAGCAGCAAGGGACTAGCGGGCACAGATACGCAGTATTTT. It yields the protein CASSKGLAGTDTQYF.

The chain uses TRBV6-1 and TRBJ2-6; no clear D. Germline CDR1 and CDR2: MNHNS and SASEGT. CDR3 length equals 12 residues. V shed 6 bases and J shed 3 bases, with 3 bases lying between them. As DNA, the CDR3 is TGTGCCAGCAGGTTTGGGGCCAACGTCCTGACTTTC. Translated: CASRFGANVLTF.

This clone occurred once. The V call is TRBV5-1, the J call TRBJ1-2; D not certain. There are 14 residues in the CDR3. Per germline, CDR1 SGHRS and CDR2 YFSETQ. With 6 bases removed from V and 7 bases from J, the gap between germline ends came to 19 bases. The DNA of the CDR3 is TGCGCCAGCAACCTAGAGGGCAGCGCTATTGGCTACACCTTC. Residues: CASNLEGSAIGYTF.

About this clone: Additional DNA sequences in this sample encode the identical CDR3. V is TRBV5-1 and J is TRBJ1-4; D call uncertain. V lost 0 bases and J lost 7, with 10 bases in between. Per germline, CDR1 SGHRS and CDR2 YFSETQ. CDR3 size: 14 residues. The CDR3 here is CASSLGQLGEKLFF. The DNA for the CDR3 is TGCGCCAGCAGCTTGGGGCAGTTGGGTGAAAAACTGTTTTTT.

The V gene is TRBV5-4, the J gene TRBJ2-4, with 8 positions matching TRBD2. Per the germline V gene, CDR1 is SGHNT and CDR2 is YYREEE (reference sequence). CDR3 size: 15 residues. Trimming took 4 bases from V and 3 from J; bases not matched to a gene: 6. The DNA of the CDR3 is TGTGCCAGCAGCCCAGCGGGAGAAGGCAAAAACATTCAGTACTTC. Amino acid sequence: CASSPAGEGKNIQYF.

The rearrangement uses TRBV20-1 and TRBJ1-1; TRBD1 matches at 8 bases. Germline assignment: CDR1 DFQATT and CDR2 SNEGSKA (reference sequence). The CDR3 totals 11 residues. The CDR3 DNA reads TGCAGCCCTGTCCAGGGGGCGAGAGCTTTCTTT. Translating gives CSPVQGARAFF.